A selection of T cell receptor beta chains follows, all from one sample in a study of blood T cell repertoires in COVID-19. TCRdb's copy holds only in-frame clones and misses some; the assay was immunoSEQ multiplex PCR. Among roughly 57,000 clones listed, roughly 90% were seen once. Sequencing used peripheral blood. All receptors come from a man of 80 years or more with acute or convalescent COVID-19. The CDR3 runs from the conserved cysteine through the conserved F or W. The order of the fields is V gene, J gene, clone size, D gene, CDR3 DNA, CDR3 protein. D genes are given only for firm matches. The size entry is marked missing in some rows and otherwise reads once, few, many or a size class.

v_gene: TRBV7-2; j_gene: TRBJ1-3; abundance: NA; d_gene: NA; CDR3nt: TGTGCCAGTTCGGCGGGGCTGGGAAACACCATATATTTT; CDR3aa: CASSAGLGNTIYF
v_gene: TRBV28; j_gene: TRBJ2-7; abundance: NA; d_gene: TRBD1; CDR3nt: TGTGCCAGCAGTTTGACGGGACAGGGAAACTACGAGCAGTACTTC; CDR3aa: CASSLTGQGNYEQYF
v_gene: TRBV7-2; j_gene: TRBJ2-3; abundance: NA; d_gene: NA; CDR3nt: TGTGCCAGCAGCGGATCCCGGGACTCCTGGGATACGCAGTATTTT; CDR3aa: CASSGSRDSWDTQYF
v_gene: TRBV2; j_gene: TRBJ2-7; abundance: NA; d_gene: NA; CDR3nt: TGTGCCAGCAGGGGGGGTTGGGCCTACGAGCAGTACTTC; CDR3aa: CASRGGWAYEQYF
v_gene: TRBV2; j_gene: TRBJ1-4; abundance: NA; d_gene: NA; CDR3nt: TGTGCCAGCAGTGGGGGGCAGGGTTCAACTAATGAAAAACTGTTTTTT; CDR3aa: CASSGGQGSTNEKLFF
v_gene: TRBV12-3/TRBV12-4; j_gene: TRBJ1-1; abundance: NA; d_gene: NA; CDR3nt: TGTGCCAGCAGTCCCATCTCCGCGGGTGAAGCTTTCTTT; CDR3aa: CASSPISAGEAFF
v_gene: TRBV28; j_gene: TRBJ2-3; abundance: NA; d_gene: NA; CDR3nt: TGTGCCAGCAGCGCTGAGCAGGGTTCTTTGGCAGATACGCAGTATTTT; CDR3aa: CASSAEQGSLADTQYF
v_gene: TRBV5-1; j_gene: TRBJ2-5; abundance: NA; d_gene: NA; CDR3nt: TGCGCCAGCAGCTTGGTTGGTCAGCAAGAGACCCAGTACTTC; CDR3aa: CASSLVGQQETQYF
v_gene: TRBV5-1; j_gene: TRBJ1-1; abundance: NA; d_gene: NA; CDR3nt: TGCGCCAGCAGCACTCAGGGGCCGGGCACTGAAGCTTTCTTT; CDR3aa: CASSTQGPGTEAFF
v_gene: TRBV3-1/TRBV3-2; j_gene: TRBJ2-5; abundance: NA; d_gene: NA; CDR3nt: TGTGCCAGCAGCCAAGAATTCAGGGCCCAAGAGACCCAGTACTTC; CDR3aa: CASSQEFRAQETQYF
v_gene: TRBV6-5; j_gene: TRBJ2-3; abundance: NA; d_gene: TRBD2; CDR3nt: TGTGCCAGCAGCGCCGGGGGGACAGATACGCAGTATTTT; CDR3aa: CASSAGGTDTQYF
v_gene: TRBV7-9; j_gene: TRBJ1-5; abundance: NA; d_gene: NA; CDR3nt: TGTGCCAGCAGCTCTATGGGCGTCCCCCAGCATTTT; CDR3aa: CASSSMGVPQHF
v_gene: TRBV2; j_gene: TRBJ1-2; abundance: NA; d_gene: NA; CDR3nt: TGTGCCAGCAGTCTCGCCGTTGCAGGGGATGGCTACACCTTC; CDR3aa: CASSLAVAGDGYTF
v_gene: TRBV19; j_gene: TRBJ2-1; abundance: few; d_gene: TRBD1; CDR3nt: TGTGCCAGTAGGCAACCGGGACAGGGATCGGATGAGCAGTTCTTC; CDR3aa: CASRQPGQGSDEQFF
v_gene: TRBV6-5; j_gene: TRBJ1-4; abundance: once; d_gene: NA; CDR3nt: TGTGCCAGCTGTTCGTCCGGGACCGGGGGAGAAAAACTGTTTTTT; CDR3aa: CASCSSGTGGEKLFF
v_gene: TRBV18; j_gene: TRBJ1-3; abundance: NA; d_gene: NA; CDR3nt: TGTGCCAGCTCCTCGACACCTATTTCTTCGCACACCATATATTTT; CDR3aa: CASSSTPISSHTIYF
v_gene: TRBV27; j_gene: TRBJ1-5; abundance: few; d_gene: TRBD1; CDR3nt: TGTGCCAGCAGTACCGGACAGGGGGTCAATCAGCCCCAGCATTTT; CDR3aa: CASSTGQGVNQPQHF
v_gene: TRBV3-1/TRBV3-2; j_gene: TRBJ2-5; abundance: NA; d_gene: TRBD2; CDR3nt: TGTGCCAGCAGCCAAGATCTTCGGGGGGGCACACAGACCCAGTACTTC; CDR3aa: CASSQDLRGGTQTQYF
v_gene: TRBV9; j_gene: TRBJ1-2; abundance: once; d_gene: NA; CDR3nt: TGTGCCAGCAGCGTAGGGACAGCTAACTATGGCTACACCTTC; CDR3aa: CASSVGTANYGYTF
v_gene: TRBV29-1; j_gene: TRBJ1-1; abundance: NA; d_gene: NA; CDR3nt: TGCAGCGTTCGGACAGACCCGAACACTGAAGCTTTCTTT; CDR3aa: CSVRTDPNTEAFF
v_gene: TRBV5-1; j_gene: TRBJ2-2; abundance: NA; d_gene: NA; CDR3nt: TGCGCCAGCAGCTTGGCGCAGGGTAACACCGGGGAGCTGTTTTTT; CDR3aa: CASSLAQGNTGELFF
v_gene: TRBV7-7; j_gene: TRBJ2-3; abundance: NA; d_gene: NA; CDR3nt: TGTGCCAGCAGCTCCGGGGGAGGATTCACAGATACGCAGTATTTT; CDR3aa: CASSSGGGFTDTQYF
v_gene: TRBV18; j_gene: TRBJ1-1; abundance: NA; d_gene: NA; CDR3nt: TGTGCCAGCTCACCAGTGAGGGGGGGGTTCACTGAAGCTTTCTTT; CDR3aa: CASSPVRGGFTEAFF
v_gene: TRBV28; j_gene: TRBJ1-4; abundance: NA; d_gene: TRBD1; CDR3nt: TGTGCCAGCAGTTTATGGGGACAGCCAACTAATGAAAAACTGTTTTTT; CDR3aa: CASSLWGQPTNEKLFF
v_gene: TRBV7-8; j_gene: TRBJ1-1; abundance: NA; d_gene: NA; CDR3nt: TGTGCCAGCAGATCAGACAGGCACACTGAAGCTTTCTTT; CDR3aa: CASRSDRHTEAFF
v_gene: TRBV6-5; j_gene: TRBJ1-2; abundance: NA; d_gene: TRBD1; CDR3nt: TGTGCCAGCAGTTACCTAGGGGGCGAGAGCTACACCTTC; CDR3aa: CASSYLGGESYTF